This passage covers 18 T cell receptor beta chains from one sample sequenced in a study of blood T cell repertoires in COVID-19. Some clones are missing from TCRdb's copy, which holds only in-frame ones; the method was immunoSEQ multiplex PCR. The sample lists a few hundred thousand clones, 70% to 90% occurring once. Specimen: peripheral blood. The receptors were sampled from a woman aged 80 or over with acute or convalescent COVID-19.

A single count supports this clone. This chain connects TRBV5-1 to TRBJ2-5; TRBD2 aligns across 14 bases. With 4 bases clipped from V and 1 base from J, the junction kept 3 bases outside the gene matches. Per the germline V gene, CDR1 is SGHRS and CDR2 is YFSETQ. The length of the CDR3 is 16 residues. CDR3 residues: CASSRTSGGSQETQYF. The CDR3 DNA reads TGCGCCAGCAGCCGGACTAGCGGGGGGAGCCAAGAGACCCAGTACTTC.

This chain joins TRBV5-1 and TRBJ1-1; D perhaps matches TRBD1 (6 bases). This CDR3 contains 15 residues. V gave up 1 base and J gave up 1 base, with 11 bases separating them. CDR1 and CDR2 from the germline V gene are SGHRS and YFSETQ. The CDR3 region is CASSLYPGQNTEAFF. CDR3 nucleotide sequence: TGCGCCAGCAGCTTGTACCCGGGACAGAACACTGAAGCTTTCTTT. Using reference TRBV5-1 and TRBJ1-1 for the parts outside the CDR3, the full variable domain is KAGVTQTPRYLIKTRGQQVTLSCSPISGHRSVSWYQQTPGQGLQFLFEYFSETQRNKGNFPGRFSGRQFSNSRSEMNVSTLELGDSALYLCASSLYPGQNTEAFFGQGTRLTVV.

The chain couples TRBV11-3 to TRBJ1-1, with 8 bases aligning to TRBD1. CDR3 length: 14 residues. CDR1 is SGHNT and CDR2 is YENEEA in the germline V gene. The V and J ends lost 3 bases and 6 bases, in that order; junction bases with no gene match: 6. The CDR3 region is CASSFVTGGAEAFF. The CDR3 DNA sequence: TGTGCCAGCAGCTTCGTAACAGGGGGAGCTGAAGCTTTCTTT. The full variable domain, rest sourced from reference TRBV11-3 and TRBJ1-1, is EAGVVQSPRYKIIEKKQPVAFWCNPISGHNTLYWYLQNLGQGPELLIRYENEEAVDDSQLPKDRFSAERLKGVDSTLKIQPAELGDSAVYLCASSFVTGGAEAFFGQGTRLTVV.

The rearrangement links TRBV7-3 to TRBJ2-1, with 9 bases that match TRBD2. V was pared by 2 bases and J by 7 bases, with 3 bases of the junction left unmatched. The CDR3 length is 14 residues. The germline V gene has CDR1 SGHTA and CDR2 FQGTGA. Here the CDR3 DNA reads TGTGCCAGCAGCTTAGGTCTAGCGGGAAATGAGCAGTTCTTC. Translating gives CASSLGLAGNEQFF.

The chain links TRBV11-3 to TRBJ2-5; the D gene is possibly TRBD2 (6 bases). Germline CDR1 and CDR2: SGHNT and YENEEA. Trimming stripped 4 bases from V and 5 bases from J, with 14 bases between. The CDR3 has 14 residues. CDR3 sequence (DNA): TGTGCCAGCAGCTCCGGGGGTGCCGGGGAGACCCAGTACTTC. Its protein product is CASSSGGAGETQYF.

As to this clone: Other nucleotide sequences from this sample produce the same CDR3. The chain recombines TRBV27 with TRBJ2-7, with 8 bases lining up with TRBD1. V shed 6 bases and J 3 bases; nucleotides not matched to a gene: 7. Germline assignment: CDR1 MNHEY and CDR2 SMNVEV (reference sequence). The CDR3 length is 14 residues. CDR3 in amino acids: CASSRQGLYYEQYF. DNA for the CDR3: TGTGCCAGCAGCAGACAGGGGCTTTACTACGAGCAGTACTTC.

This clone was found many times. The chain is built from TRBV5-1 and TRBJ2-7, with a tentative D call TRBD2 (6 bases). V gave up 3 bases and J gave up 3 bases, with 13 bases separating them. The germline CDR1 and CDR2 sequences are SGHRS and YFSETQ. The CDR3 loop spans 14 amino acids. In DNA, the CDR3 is TGCGCCAGCAGCTGGCGGGACTCCGTCTACGAGCAGTACTTC. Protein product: CASSWRDSVYEQYF.

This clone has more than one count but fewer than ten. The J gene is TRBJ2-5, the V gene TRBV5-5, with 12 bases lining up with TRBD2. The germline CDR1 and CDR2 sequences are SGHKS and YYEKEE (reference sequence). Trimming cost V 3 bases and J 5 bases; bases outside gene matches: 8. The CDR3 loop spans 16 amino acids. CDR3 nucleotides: TGTGCCAGCAGCTCACCTCTAGCGGGGGGGCTGGAGACCCAGTACTTC. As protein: CASSSPLAGGLETQYF.

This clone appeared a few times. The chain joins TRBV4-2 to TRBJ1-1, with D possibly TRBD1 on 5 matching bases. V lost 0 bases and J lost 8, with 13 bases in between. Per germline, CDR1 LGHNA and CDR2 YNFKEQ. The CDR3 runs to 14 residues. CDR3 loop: CASSQDSAPGEAFF. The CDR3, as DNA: TGTGCCAGCAGCCAAGATTCAGCCCCAGGGGAAGCTTTCTTT.

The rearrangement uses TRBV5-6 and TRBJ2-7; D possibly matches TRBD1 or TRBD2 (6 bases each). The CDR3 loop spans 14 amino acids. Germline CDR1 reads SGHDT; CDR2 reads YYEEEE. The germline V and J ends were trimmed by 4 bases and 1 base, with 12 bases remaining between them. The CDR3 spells CASSVGGGSYEQYF. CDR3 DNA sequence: TGTGCCAGCAGCGTGGGGGGCGGATCCTACGAGCAGTACTTC.

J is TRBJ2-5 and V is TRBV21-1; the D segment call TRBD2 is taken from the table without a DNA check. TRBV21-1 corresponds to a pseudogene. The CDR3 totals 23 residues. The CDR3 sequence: CASSKATALHLRGPPFPPETQYF. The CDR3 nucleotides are TGTGCCAGCAGCAAAGCCACGGCACTCCACTTGCGAGGCCCCCCCTTCCCACCAGAGACCCAGTACTTC.

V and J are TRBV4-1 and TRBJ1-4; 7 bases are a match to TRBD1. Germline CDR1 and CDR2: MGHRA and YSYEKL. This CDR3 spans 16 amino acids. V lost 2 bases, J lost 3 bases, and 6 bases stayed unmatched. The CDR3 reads CASSQLTGSANEKLFF. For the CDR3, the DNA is TGCGCCAGCAGCCAACTGACAGGGTCAGCTAATGAAAAACTGTTTTTT.

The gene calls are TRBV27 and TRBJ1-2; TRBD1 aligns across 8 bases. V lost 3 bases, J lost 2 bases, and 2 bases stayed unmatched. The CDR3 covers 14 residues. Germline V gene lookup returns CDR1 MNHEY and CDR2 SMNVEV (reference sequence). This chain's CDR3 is CASSFSGGNYGYTF. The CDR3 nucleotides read TGTGCCAGCAGTTTCTCAGGGGGCAACTATGGCTACACCTTC.

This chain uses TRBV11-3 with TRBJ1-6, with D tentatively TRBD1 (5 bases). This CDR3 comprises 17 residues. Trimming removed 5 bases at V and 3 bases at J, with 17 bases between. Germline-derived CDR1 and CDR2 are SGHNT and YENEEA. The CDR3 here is CASSARQSWGYNSPLHF. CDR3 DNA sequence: TGTGCCAGCAGCGCAAGACAGTCGTGGGGCTATAATTCACCCCTCCACTTT.

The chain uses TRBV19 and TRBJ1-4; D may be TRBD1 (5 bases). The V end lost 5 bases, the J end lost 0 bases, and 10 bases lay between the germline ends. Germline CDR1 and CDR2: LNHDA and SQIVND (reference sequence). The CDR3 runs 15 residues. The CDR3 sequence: CASSEGDATNEKLFF. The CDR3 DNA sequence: TGTGCCAGTAGTGAAGGGGATGCAACTAATGAAAAACTGTTTTTT.

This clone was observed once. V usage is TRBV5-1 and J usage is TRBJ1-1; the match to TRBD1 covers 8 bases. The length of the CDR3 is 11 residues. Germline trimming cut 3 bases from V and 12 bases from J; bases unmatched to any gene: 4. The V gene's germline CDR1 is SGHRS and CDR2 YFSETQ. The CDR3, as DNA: TGCGCCAGCAGCTGGGGGGACAGGACTTTCTTT. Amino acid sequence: CASSWGDRTFF.

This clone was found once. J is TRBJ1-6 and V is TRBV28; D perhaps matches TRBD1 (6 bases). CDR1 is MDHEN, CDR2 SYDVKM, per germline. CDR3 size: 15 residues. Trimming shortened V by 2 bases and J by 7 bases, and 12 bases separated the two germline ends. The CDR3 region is CASSLVGGQNSPLHF. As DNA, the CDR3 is TGTGCCAGCAGTTTAGTCGGGGGGCAGAATTCACCCCTCCACTTT.

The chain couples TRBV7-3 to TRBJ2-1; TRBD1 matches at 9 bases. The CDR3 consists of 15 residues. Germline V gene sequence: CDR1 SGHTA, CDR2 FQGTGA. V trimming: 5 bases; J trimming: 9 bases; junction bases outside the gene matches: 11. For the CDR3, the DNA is TGTGCCAGCAGCCTAGCTTCAACAGGGGGCGGTGAGCAGTTCTTC. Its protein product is CASSLASTGGGEQFF. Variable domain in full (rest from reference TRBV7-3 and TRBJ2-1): GAGVSQTPSNKVTEKGKYVELRCDPISGHTALYWYRQSLGQGPEFLIYFQGTGAADDSGLPNDRFFAVRPEGSVSTLKIQRTERGDSAVYLCASSLASTGGGEQFFGPGTRLTVL.